Below, 15 T cell receptor beta chains from the same sample are listed, as sequenced in a study of CD8 T cells in Susac syndrome. About 0.45 to 1 ug RNA was reverse transcribed with random hexamers. TCRdb reprocessed the immunoSEQ multiplex PCR reads with MiXCR, giving one entry per CDR3 protein. Of 200,000 to 250,000 distinct CDR3 sequences in the sample, 95% are singletons; the top ten hold roughly 0.1%. Sequenced sample: CD4+ T cells from PBMCs. All receptors derive from a human donor with multiple sclerosis.

This chain joins TRBV19 and TRBJ2-1; a possible D gene is TRBD1 (6 bases). V was cut by 10 bases and J by 14 bases, with 21 bases left in between. Germline CDR1 LNHDA, CDR2 SQIVND (reference sequence). The CDR3 loop spans 12 amino acids. The CDR3 sequence is CATDGQGIIEFF. The DNA for the CDR3 is TGTGCCACAGACGGGCAGGGGATAATTGAGTTCTTC.

The chain links TRBV15 to TRBJ2-3; the D is unclear. With 8 bases removed from V and 5 bases from J, the gap between germline ends came to 17 bases. Per the germline V gene, CDR1 is LNHNV and CDR2 is YYDKDF (reference sequence). The CDR3 is 14 residues long. CDR3 sequence: CATRVGRYEDTQYF. The DNA of the CDR3 is TGTGCCACCCGGGTAGGGCGATACGAAGATACGCAGTATTTT. The full variable domain, rest sourced from reference TRBV15 and TRBJ2-3, is DAMVIQNPRYQVTQFGKPVTLSCSQTLNHNVMYWYQQKSSQAPKLLFHYYDKDFNNEADTPDNFQSRRPNTSFCFLDIRSPGLGDTAMYLCATRVGRYEDTQYFGPGTRLTVL.

This clonotype has a handful of counts. J is TRBJ2-7 and V is TRBV2, with D tentatively TRBD1 (5 bases). Germline CDR1 reads SNHLY; CDR2 reads FYNNEI. V gave up 5 bases and J gave up 2 bases, with 7 bases separating them. The CDR3 contains 12 residues. CDR3 sequence reads: CASSRGTYEQYF. CDR3 nucleotide sequence: TGTGCCAGCAGTAGGGGCACCTACGAGCAGTACTTC.

The chain couples TRBV29-1 to TRBJ1-1, with 7 bases aligning to TRBD1. This CDR3 contains 12 residues. The V segment lost 7 bases and the J segment 5 bases; nucleotides outside the gene matches: 7. Looked up from germline, CDR1 is SQVTM and CDR2 is ANQGSEA. The CDR3 sequence is CSAGQEGTEAFF. The DNA of the CDR3 is TGCAGCGCCGGACAGGAAGGGACTGAAGCTTTCTTT.

The V gene is TRBV29-1, the J gene TRBJ2-1; D is uncertain. The V and J ends lost 3 bases and 0 bases respectively, with 6 bases between them. Germline V gene lookup returns CDR1 SQVTM and CDR2 ANQGSEA. This CDR3 spans 13 amino acids. The CDR3 bases are TGCAGCGTTGAGGAGAGCTCCTACAATGAGCAGTTCTTC. Its protein product is CSVEESSYNEQFF.

This clonotype has only one observation. One end of the junction fails to match germline, which may point to a read error. V gene TRBV20-1 combines with J gene TRBJ2-5; D possibly corresponds to TRBD2 (5 bases). CDR1 DFQATT and CDR2 SNEGSKA come from the germline V gene (reference sequence). The length of the CDR3 is 12 residues. As DNA, the CDR3 is TGCAGCGCTAGTCCCGGGGAAGAGACCCAGTACTTC. This translates into CSASPGEETQYF.

This clonotype was observed a single time. The chain is built from TRBV18 and TRBJ1-6; D gene uncertain. There are 13 residues in the CDR3. Germline V gene lookup returns CDR1 KGHSH and CDR2 LQKENI. The ends were cut back, 2 bases at V and 9 bases at J, with 8 bases in the middle. The CDR3, as DNA: TGTGCCAGCTCACCAGGGCCACGTTCACCCCTCCACTTT. Translating it yields CASSPGPRSPLHF.

This chain links TRBV2 with TRBJ2-7; 7 bases line up with TRBD2. CDR1 and CDR2 from the germline V gene are SNHLY and FYNNEI. The J segment lost 5 bases and the V segment lost 8 bases, leaving 12 bases of the junction unmatched. The CDR3 consists of 14 residues. This CDR3 reads CASVRQRDNHEQYF. CDR3 sequence (DNA): TGTGCCAGCGTCCGTCAGCGGGATAACCACGAGCAGTACTTC.

J is TRBJ1-1 and V is TRBV14; no clear D gene. The V gene lost 2 bases and the J gene lost 0 bases, with 7 bases spanning the gap. Germline loops: CDR1 SGHDN, CDR2 FVKESK. The CDR3 contains 14 residues. This CDR3 is CASSQLGLNTEAFF. In nucleotides, the CDR3 is TGTGCCAGCAGCCAATTGGGATTGAACACTGAAGCTTTCTTT. Combining the CDR3 with reference TRBV14 and TRBJ1-1 gives the whole variable domain EAGVTQFPSHSVIEKGQTVTLRCDPISGHDNLYWYRRVMGKEIKFLLHFVKESKQDESGMPNNRFLAERTGGTYSTLKVQPAELEDSGVYFCASSQLGLNTEAFFGQGTRLTVV.

V is TRBV5-6 and J is TRBJ2-7, with D perhaps TRBD1 or TRBD2 (5 bases each). The germline V and J ends were trimmed by 5 bases and 0 bases, with 9 bases remaining between them. The CDR3 consists of 13 residues. Germline V gives CDR1 SGHDT, CDR2 YYEEEE. The CDR3 region has the DNA TGTGCCAGCAGGCTGAGGGGCTCCTACGAGCAGTACTTC. Residues: CASRLRGSYEQYF.

V and J are TRBV2 and TRBJ1-5; a weak D match, TRBD1 (5 bases). The CDR3 contains 13 residues. The germline V gene has CDR1 SNHLY and CDR2 FYNNEI. Trimming took off 6 bases at V and 1 base at J, with 7 bases between the two ends. The CDR3 here is CASSYRSNQPQHF. The CDR3 DNA follows: TGTGCCAGCAGCTACAGGAGCAATCAGCCCCAGCATTTT.

This sequence joins TRBV30 and TRBJ1-1; D remains ambiguous. From germline, CDR1 is GTSNPN and CDR2 SVGIG (reference sequence). The CDR3 is made up of 11 amino acids. V was shortened by 2 bases and J by 3 bases, with 4 bases between the two germline ends. The CDR3 DNA reads TGTGCCTGGAGTCAGGACACTGAAGCTTTCTTT. Its translation is CAWSQDTEAFF.

The rearrangement joins TRBV7-2 to TRBJ2-2, with a possible D match to TRBD1 (5 bases). Germline V gene data show CDR1 as SGHTA and CDR2 as FQGNSA. Trimming shortened V by 6 bases and J by 6 bases, and 14 bases separated the two germline ends. This CDR3 has 14 residues. DNA for the CDR3: TGTGCCAGCAGTCCCACCCTCAGGGCCGGGGAGCTGTTTTTT. Translated: CASSPTLRAGELFF.

The chain employs TRBV2 and TRBJ2-4; D may be TRBD1 (5 bases). Trimming took 8 bases from V and 6 from J, leaving 17 bases between them. Looked up from germline, CDR1 is SNHLY and CDR2 is FYNNEI. This CDR3 comprises 14 residues. CDR3 sequence (DNA): TGTGCCAGCGGGCCCGGGTCCCAGGGAAACATTCAGTACTTC. Protein: CASGPGSQGNIQYF.

This chain links TRBV6-5 with TRBJ2-7; D remains ambiguous. The CDR3 runs 13 residues. Germline V gives CDR1 MNHEY, CDR2 SVGAGI. V dropped 5 bases and J dropped 5 bases, with 13 bases sitting between them. The CDR3 sequence: CASSSAITHEQYF. The CDR3 DNA follows: TGTGCCAGCAGTAGCGCGATTACCCACGAGCAGTACTTC.